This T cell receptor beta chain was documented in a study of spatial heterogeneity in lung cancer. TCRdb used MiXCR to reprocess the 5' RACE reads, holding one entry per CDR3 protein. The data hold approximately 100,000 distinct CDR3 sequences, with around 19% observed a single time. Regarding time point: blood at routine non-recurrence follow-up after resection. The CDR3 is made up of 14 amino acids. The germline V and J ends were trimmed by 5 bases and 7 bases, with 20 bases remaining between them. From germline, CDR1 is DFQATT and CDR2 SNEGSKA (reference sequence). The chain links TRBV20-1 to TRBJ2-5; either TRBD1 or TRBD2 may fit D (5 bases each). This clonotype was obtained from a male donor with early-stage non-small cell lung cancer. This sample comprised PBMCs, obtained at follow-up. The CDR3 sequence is CSAHPGTAKGTQYF. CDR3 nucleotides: TGCAGTGCTCACCCAGGGACGGCCAAGGGGACCCAGTACTTC.